These T cell receptor beta chains were read from a single sample in a study of OX40 agonist ivuxolimab in advanced cancers. The protocol was immunoSEQ multiplex PCR, while the TCRdb copy is restricted to in-frame clones and leaves out a portion. The table lists roughly 56,000 clones, roughly 84% of them singletons, with under 6% in the top ten. Sequencing was performed on CD4+ or CD8+ T cells sorted from blood, taken in a trial of the OX40 agonist ivuxolimab. The receptors originated from an adult with an advanced solid tumor such as melanoma, head and neck, liver or kidney cancer. Each CDR3 is given with its conserved first and last residue. Each record gives: CDR3 protein, CDR3 DNA, J gene, clone size, V gene, D gene. D genes are given only for firm matches. Some rows have no size entry. The others give once, few or many, or a class for an expanded clone.

CDR3aa: CASSRRDSSYNEQFF
CDR3nt: TGTGCCAGCAGCCGAAGGGACAGCTCCTACAATGAGCAGTTCTTC
j_gene: TRBJ2-1
abundance: .
v_gene: TRBV11-2
d_gene: TRBD1

CDR3aa: CASLYNEKLFF
CDR3nt: TGTGCCAGCCTATATAATGAAAAACTGTTTTTT
j_gene: TRBJ1-4
abundance: .
v_gene: TRBV6-1
d_gene: .

CDR3aa: CASSPTATSGSYEQYF
CDR3nt: TGCGCCAGCAGCCCAACCGCGACTAGCGGGAGCTACGAGCAGTACTTC
j_gene: TRBJ2-7
abundance: .
v_gene: TRBV5-1
d_gene: TRBD2

CDR3aa: CASSLTSTSGMGQETQYF
CDR3nt: TGTGCCAGCAGCTTGACTTCGACTAGCGGGATGGGGCAAGAGACCCAGTACTTC
j_gene: TRBJ2-5
abundance: .
v_gene: TRBV5-8
d_gene: TRBD2

CDR3aa: CASSQASDWNQPQHF
CDR3nt: TGCGCCAGCAGCCAAGCGTCAGACTGGAATCAGCCCCAGCATTTT
j_gene: TRBJ1-5
abundance: .
v_gene: TRBV4-1
d_gene: .

CDR3aa: CASSLGQGGTYEQYF
CDR3nt: TGTGCCAGCAGCCTGGGACAGGGGGGAACTTACGAGCAGTACTTC
j_gene: TRBJ2-7
abundance: .
v_gene: TRBV11-2
d_gene: TRBD1

CDR3aa: CSGGEADTQYF
CDR3nt: TGCAGCGGAGGAGAAGCAGATACGCAGTATTTT
j_gene: TRBJ2-3
abundance: .
v_gene: TRBV29-1
d_gene: .

CDR3aa: CASSLGDRHYQFYGYTF
CDR3nt: TGTGCCAGCAGCTTGGGAGACCGGCATTATCAGTTCTATGGCTACACCTTC
j_gene: TRBJ1-2
abundance: once
v_gene: TRBV7-9
d_gene: .

CDR3aa: CASSQERGRYNEQFF
CDR3nt: TGTGCCAGCAGCCAGGAGCGGGGGAGATACAATGAGCAGTTCTTC
j_gene: TRBJ2-1
abundance: .
v_gene: TRBV7-9
d_gene: TRBD2

CDR3aa: CASSFNTDTQYF
CDR3nt: TGTGCCAGCAGTTTCAACACAGATACGCAGTATTTT
j_gene: TRBJ2-3
abundance: .
v_gene: TRBV28
d_gene: .

CDR3aa: CASSLGSGAATGELFF
CDR3nt: TGTGCCAGCAGCTTGGGGTCCGGGGCGGCAACCGGGGAGCTGTTTTTT
j_gene: TRBJ2-2
abundance: once
v_gene: TRBV5-4
d_gene: .

CDR3aa: CASSAGPNEKLFF
CDR3nt: TGCGCCAGCAGCGCGGGACCTAATGAAAAACTGTTTTTT
j_gene: TRBJ1-4
abundance: .
v_gene: TRBV10-1
d_gene: .

CDR3aa: CASSLSGSYGQETQYF
CDR3nt: TGTGCCAGCAGCTTATCCGGGTCTTACGGCCAGGAGACCCAGTACTTC
j_gene: TRBJ2-5
abundance: .
v_gene: TRBV7-3
d_gene: .

CDR3aa: CASSSGVGGYTF
CDR3nt: TGTGCCAGCAGCTCGGGAGTTGGAGGCTACACCTTC
j_gene: TRBJ1-2
abundance: few
v_gene: TRBV13
d_gene: .

CDR3aa: CSVQGASNTEAFF
CDR3nt: TGCAGCGTCCAGGGGGCGTCGAACACTGAAGCTTTCTTT
j_gene: TRBJ1-1
abundance: .
v_gene: TRBV29-1
d_gene: TRBD1

CDR3aa: CASSRQGGANYGYTF
CDR3nt: TGTGCCAGTAGCAGACAGGGCGGTGCTAACTATGGCTACACCTTC
j_gene: TRBJ1-2
abundance: few
v_gene: TRBV19
d_gene: TRBD1

CDR3aa: CASSLMGTGRTYEQYF
CDR3nt: TGTGCCAGCAGTTTAATGGGGACAGGCAGGACCTACGAGCAGTACTTC
j_gene: TRBJ2-7
abundance: .
v_gene: TRBV28
d_gene: TRBD1

CDR3aa: CASSFPGSSGNTIYF
CDR3nt: TGTGCCAGCAGCTTTCCGGGAAGCTCTGGAAACACCATATATTTT
j_gene: TRBJ1-3
abundance: .
v_gene: TRBV13
d_gene: .

CDR3aa: CASSHTTSAGSDTQYF
CDR3nt: TGTGCCAGCAGCCACACAACTAGCGCGGGGTCAGATACGCAGTATTTT
j_gene: TRBJ2-3
abundance: .
v_gene: TRBV11-3
d_gene: TRBD2

CDR3aa: CASSQESQGAGNTIYF
CDR3nt: TGCGCCAGCAGCCAAGAGTCTCAGGGGGCTGGAAACACCATATATTTT
j_gene: TRBJ1-3
abundance: .
v_gene: TRBV4-1
d_gene: TRBD1

CDR3aa: CASSLAGSPGIPYEQYF
CDR3nt: TGTGCCAGCAGTTTAGCGGGGAGCCCCGGAATCCCTTACGAGCAGTACTTC
j_gene: TRBJ2-7
abundance: .
v_gene: TRBV27
d_gene: .

CDR3aa: CASSSTGQGYQPQHF
CDR3nt: TGTGCCAGCAGCTCAACGGGACAGGGGTATCAGCCCCAGCATTTT
j_gene: TRBJ1-5
abundance: .
v_gene: TRBV7-2
d_gene: TRBD1

CDR3aa: CASAGLTKTQYF
CDR3nt: TGTGCTAGTGCGGGACTGACTAAGACCCAGTACTTC
j_gene: TRBJ2-5
abundance: .
v_gene: TRBV12-5
d_gene: .

CDR3aa: CASSRDTQTGELFF
CDR3nt: TGTGCCAGTAGTAGGGACACACAGACCGGGGAGCTGTTTTTT
j_gene: TRBJ2-2
abundance: few
v_gene: TRBV19
d_gene: .

CDR3aa: CASSIARGGAYEQYF
CDR3nt: TGTGCCAGTAGTATAGCTCGGGGAGGTGCCTACGAGCAGTACTTC
j_gene: TRBJ2-7
abundance: .
v_gene: TRBV19
d_gene: .

CDR3aa: CASSIRGRDQPQHF
CDR3nt: TGTGCCAGTAGTATCAGGGGGCGCGATCAGCCCCAGCATTTT
j_gene: TRBJ1-5
abundance: medium-sized
v_gene: TRBV19
d_gene: TRBD1

CDR3aa: CASSLGGLTQYF
CDR3nt: TGTGCCAGCAGCTTAGGAGGATTAACGCAGTATTTT
j_gene: TRBJ2-3
abundance: .
v_gene: TRBV7-3
d_gene: .

CDR3aa: CASITTPRGGGDTQYF
CDR3nt: TGTGCCAGCATAACAACCCCAAGGGGGGGAGGGGATACGCAGTATTTT
j_gene: TRBJ2-3
abundance: .
v_gene: TRBV6-6
d_gene: .

CDR3aa: CASSRERGASYEQYF
CDR3nt: TGTGCCAGCAGCCGCGAGCGGGGGGCCTCCTACGAGCAGTACTTC
j_gene: TRBJ2-7
abundance: .
v_gene: TRBV4-2
d_gene: TRBD2